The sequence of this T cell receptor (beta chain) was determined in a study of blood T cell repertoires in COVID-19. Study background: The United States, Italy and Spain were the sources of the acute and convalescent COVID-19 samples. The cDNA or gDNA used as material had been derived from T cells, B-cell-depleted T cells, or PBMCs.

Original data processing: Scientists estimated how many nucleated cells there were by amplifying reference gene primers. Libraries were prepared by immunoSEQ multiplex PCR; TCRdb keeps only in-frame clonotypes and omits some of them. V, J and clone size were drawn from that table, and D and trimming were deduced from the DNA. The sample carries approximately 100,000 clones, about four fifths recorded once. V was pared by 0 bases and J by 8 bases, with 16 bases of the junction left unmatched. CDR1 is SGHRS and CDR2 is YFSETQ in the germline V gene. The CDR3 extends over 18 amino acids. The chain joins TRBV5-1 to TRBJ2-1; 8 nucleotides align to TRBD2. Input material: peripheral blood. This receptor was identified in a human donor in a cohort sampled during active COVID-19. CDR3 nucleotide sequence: TGCGCCAGCAGCTTGGGCCGACGGCGGGAGGCCCCTCGGCATGAGCAGTTCTTC. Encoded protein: CASSLGRRREAPRHEQFF. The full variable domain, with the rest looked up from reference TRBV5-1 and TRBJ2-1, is KAGVTQTPRYLIKTRGQQVTLSCSPISGHRSVSWYQQTPGQGLQFLFEYFSETQRNKGNFPGRFSGRQFSNSRSEMNVSTLELGDSALYLCASSLGRRREAPRHEQFFGPGTRLTVL.